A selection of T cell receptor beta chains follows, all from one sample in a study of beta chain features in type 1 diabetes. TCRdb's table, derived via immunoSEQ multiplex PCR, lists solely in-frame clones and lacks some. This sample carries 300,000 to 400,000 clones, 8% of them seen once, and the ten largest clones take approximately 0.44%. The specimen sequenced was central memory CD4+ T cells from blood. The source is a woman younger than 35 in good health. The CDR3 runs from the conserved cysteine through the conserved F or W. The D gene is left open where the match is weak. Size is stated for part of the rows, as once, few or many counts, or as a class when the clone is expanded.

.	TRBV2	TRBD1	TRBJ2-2	CASEGQVGRELFF	TGTGCCAGTGAAGGACAGGTTGGGAGGGAGCTGTTTTTT
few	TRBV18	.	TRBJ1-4	CASSPRTVGGEKLFF	TGTGCCAGCTCACCAAGGACAGTAGGCGGGGAAAAACTGTTTTTT
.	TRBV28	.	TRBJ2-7	CATRRSNRPSYEQYF	TGTGCCACCCGCCGTAGCAATCGCCCCTCCTACGAGCAGTACTTC
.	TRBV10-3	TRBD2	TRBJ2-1	CAIRAGGTYNEQFF	TGTGCCATCAGAGCGGGGGGGACCTACAATGAGCAGTTCTTC
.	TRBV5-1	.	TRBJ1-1	CASSSLGYTEAFF	TGCGCCAGCAGCAGCCTGGGCTACACTGAAGCTTTCTTT
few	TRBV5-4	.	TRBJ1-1	CASSRPDGEAFF	TGTGCCAGCAGCCGGCCGGACGGTGAAGCTTTCTTT
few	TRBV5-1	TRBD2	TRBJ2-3	CASNWLAGESDTQYF	TGCGCCAGCAATTGGCTAGCGGGAGAGTCAGATACGCAGTATTTT
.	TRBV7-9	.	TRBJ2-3	CASSFRGVTDTQYF	TGTGCCAGCAGCTTTCGCGGGGTCACAGATACGCAGTATTTT
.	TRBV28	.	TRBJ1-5	CASSGADQPQHF	TGTGCCAGCAGCGGGGCCGATCAGCCCCAGCATTTT
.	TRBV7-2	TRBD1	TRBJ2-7	CASSVQGAGYEQYF	TGTGCCAGCAGCGTTCAGGGGGCTGGATACGAGCAGTACTTC
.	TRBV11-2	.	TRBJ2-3	CASSLEFVAYVDTQYF	TGTGCCAGCAGCTTAGAGTTCGTTGCTTATGTAGATACGCAGTATTTT
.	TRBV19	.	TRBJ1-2	CASSRGHGYTF	TGTGCCAGTAGTAGGGGGCACGGCTACACCTTC
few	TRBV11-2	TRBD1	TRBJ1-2	CASTVDREYGYTF	TGTGCCAGCACCGTGGACAGGGAGTATGGCTACACCTTC
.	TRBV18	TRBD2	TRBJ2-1	CASSPFRLAGGGYNEQFF	TGTGCCAGCTCACCATTCCGACTAGCGGGAGGAGGTTACAATGAGCAGTTCTTC
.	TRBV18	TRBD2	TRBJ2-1	CASSLSGGYNEQFF	TGTGCCAGCTCCCTAAGCGGGGGGTACAATGAGCAGTTCTTC
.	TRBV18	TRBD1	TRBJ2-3	CASSPGQGSDTQYF	TGTGCCAGCTCACCTGGACAGGGGTCAGATACGCAGTATTTT
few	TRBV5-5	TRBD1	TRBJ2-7	CASSFTGTAYEQYF	TGTGCCAGCAGCTTCACCGGGACAGCCTACGAGCAGTACTTC
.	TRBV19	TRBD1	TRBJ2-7	CASKKGQASSYEQYF	TGTGCCAGTAAAAAGGGACAGGCGAGCTCCTACGAGCAGTACTTC
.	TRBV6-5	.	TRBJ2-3	CASSVTIATDTQYF	TGTGCCAGCAGTGTGACTATCGCCACAGATACGCAGTATTTT
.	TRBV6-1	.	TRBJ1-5	CASSEWRGDQPQHF	TGTGCCAGCAGTGAATGGAGGGGGGATCAGCCCCAGCATTTT
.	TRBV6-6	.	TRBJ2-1	CASGGYNRDNEQFF	TGTGCCAGCGGAGGGTACAACAGAGACAATGAGCAGTTCTTC
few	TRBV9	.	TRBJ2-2	CASSVEWSGELFF	TGTGCCAGCAGCGTAGAATGGTCCGGGGAGCTGTTTTTT
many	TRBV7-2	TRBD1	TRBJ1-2	CASSITTGGAYGYTF	TGTGCCAGCAGCATAACTACAGGGGGCGCCTATGGCTACACCTTC
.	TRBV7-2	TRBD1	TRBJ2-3	CASSFRQGWDTQYF	TGTGCCAGCAGCTTCCGACAGGGGTGGGATACGCAGTATTTT
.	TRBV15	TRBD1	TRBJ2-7	CATSRETGESYEQYF	TGTGCCACCAGCAGAGAAACAGGGGAGTCCTACGAGCAGTACTTC
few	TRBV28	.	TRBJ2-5	CASSLPNTGETQYF	TGTGCCAGCAGTTTGCCCAATACTGGGGAGACCCAGTACTTC